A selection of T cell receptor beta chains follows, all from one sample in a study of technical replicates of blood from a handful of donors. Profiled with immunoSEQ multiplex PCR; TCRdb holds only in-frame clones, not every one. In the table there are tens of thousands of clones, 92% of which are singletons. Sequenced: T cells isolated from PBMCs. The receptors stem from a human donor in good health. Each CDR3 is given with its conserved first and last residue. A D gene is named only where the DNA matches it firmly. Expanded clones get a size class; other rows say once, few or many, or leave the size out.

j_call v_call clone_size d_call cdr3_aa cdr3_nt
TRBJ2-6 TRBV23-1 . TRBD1 CASSQFHRQGPLDSSGANVLTF TGCGCCAGCAGTCAATTCCACAGACAGGGTCCACTTGATAGCTCTGGGGCCAACGTCCTGACTTTC
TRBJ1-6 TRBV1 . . CTSSQDDRDRRPLHF TGCACCAGCAGCCAAGATGACCGGGACAGACGACCCCTCCACTTT
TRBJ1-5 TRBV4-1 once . CASSQVGRLSNQPQHF TGCGCCAGCAGCCAGGTGGGGAGGTTGAGCAATCAGCCCCAGCATTTT
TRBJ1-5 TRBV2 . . CASSPLGTDSNQPQHF TGTGCCAGCAGTCCACTTGGAACAGATAGCAATCAGCCCCAGCATTTT
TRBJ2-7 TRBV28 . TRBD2 CASSFSGSPHEQYF TGTGCCAGCAGTTTCAGCGGGAGTCCACACGAGCAGTACTTC
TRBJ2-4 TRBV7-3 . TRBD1 CASSMPRGQLAKNIQYF TGTGCCAGCAGCATGCCAAGGGGGCAACTAGCCAAAAACATTCAGTACTTC
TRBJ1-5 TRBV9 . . CASSFDSSNQPQHF TGTGCCAGCAGCTTCGACAGTAGCAATCAGCCCCAGCATTTT
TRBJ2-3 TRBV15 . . CATSRGGPGVTDTQYF TGTGCCACCAGCAGGGGGGGGCCAGGTGTGACAGATACGCAGTATTTT
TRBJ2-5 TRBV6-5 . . CASSDAGLRETQYF TGTGCCAGCAGTGACGCAGGGCTTCGGGAGACCCAGTACTTC
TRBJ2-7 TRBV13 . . CASSLGVREQYF TGTGCCAGCAGCTTAGGTGTGAGGGAGCAGTACTTC
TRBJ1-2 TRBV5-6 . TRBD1 CASSQTGNSYGYTF TGTGCCAGCAGCCAGACAGGGAACAGCTATGGCTACACCTTC
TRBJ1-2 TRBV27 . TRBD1 CASSLNRDRDYGYTF TGTGCCAGCAGTTTAAATCGGGACAGGGACTATGGCTACACCTTC
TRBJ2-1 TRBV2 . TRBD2 CASSPRLARNEQFF TGTGCCAGCAGCCCTCGACTAGCGCGGAATGAGCAGTTCTTC
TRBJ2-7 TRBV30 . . CAWRGTPLPYEQYF TGTGCCTGGAGGGGGACTCCCCTCCCCTACGAGCAGTACTTC
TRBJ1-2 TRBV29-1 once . CSVEDLPNRDTEDGYTF TGCAGCGTTGAAGACCTTCCCAACCGGGACACGGAGGATGGCTACACCTTC
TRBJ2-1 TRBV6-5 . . CASSLSPAYNEQFF TGTGCCAGCAGTCTCAGTCCAGCCTACAATGAGCAGTTCTTC
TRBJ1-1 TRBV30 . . CAWSRGLMNTEAFF TGTGCCTGGAGTAGAGGTCTGATGAACACTGAAGCTTTCTTT
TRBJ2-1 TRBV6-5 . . CASSYSGSLEYNEQFF TGTGCCAGCAGTTACTCTGGAAGTCTAGAATACAATGAGCAGTTCTTC
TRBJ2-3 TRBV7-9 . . CASSSTSHTQYF TGTGCCAGCAGCTCGACTAGTCATACGCAGTATTTT
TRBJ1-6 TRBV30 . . CAWSFGPGRDNSPLHF TGTGCCTGGAGTTTTGGTCCAGGGAGGGATAATTCACCCCTCCACTTT
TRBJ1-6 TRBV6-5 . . CASRDQGLGTSPLHF TGTGCCAGCAGGGACCAGGGATTAGGCACTTCACCCCTCCACTTT
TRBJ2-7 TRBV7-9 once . CAGRGFSYEQYF TGTGCCGGCCGAGGATTTTCCTACGAGCAGTACTTC
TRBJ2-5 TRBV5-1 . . CASSLEQAAGQETQYF TGCGCCAGCAGCTTGGAACAGGCAGCAGGGCAAGAGACCCAGTACTTC
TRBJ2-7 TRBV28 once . CASSPQFELVYEQYF TGTGCCAGCAGTCCACAGTTCGAGCTGGTCTACGAGCAGTACTTC
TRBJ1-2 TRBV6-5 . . CASRLYSNYGYTF TGTGCCAGCAGACTTTACAGTAACTATGGCTACACCTTC
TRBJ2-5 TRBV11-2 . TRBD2 CASSLGSGGPRETQYF TGTGCCAGCAGCCTAGGGTCGGGGGGTCCTCGGGAGACCCAGTACTTC
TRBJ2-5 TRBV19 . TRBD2 CASSIDGGRETQYF TGTGCCAGTAGTATAGACGGCGGGAGAGAGACCCAGTACTTC
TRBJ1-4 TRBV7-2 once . CASSLPRGPFLNEKLFF TGTGCCAGCAGCCTCCCCCGCGGGCCCTTCCTTAATGAAAAACTGTTTTTT
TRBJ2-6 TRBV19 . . CASSSRSSGANVLTF TGTGCCAGTAGTAGTAGGAGCTCTGGGGCCAACGTCCTGACTTTC
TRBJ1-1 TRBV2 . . CASSEHLNTEAFF TGTGCCAGCAGTGAACATCTGAACACTGAAGCTTTCTTT
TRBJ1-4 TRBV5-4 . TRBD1 CASSLGWDSVRSGEKLFF TGTGCCAGCAGCCTAGGTTGGGACAGCGTGCGGAGTGGTGAAAAACTGTTTTTT
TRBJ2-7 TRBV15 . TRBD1 CATSTMDRGSSYEQYF TGTGCCACCAGCACAATGGACAGGGGGAGCTCCTACGAGCAGTACTTC
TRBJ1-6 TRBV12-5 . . CASAPGQFPNNSPLHF TGTGCTAGTGCCCCAGGACAGTTCCCGAATAATTCACCCCTCCACTTT
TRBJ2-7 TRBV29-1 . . CSVRVSTGSEQYF TGCAGCGTTCGAGTTTCTACAGGGAGCGAGCAGTACTTC
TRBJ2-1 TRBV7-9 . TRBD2 CASSLPGLAGGENEQFF TGTGCCAGCAGCTTACCGGGACTAGCGGGAGGAGAGAATGAGCAGTTCTTC
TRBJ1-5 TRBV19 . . CASSIDRTQNQPQHF TGTGCCAGTAGTATAGACCGGACACAGAATCAGCCCCAGCATTTT
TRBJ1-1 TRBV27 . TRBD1 CASSITGDTEAFF TGTGCCAGCAGTATCACAGGGGACACTGAAGCTTTCTTT
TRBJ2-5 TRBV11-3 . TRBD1 CASSWGTEETQYF TGTGCCAGCAGTTGGGGGACAGAAGAGACCCAGTACTTC
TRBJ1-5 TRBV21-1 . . CASSRRQGCNQPQHF TGTGCCAGCAGCAGAAGACAGGGTTGCAATCAGCCCCAGCATTTT
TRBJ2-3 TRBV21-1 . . CASSKCSNQHTDTQYF TGTGCCAGCAGCAAATGTTCGAATCAACACACAGATACGCAGTATTTT
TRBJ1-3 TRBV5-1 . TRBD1 CASSSAFIQGGNTIYF TGCGCCAGCAGCTCGGCCTTTATACAGGGGGGAAACACCATATATTTT
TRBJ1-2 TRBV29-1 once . CSVEDQGEELYGYTF TGCAGCGTTGAAGATCAAGGGGAGGAATTATATGGCTACACCTTC
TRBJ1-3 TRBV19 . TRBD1 CASRSGQNYGNTIYF TGTGCCAGTAGATCGGGACAGAACTACGGAAACACCATATATTTT
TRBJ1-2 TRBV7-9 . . CASSLSSGINYGYTF TGTGCCAGCAGCTTATCGTCGGGAATAAACTATGGCTACACCTTC
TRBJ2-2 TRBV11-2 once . CASSSPGVPSTGELFF TGTGCCAGCAGCTCCCCCGGGGTGCCATCCACCGGGGAGCTGTTTTTT